The 25 T cell receptor beta chains below were found in one sample sequenced in a study of shared clonotypes between healthy human individuals. Assay: immunoSEQ multiplex PCR; the TCRdb copy retains only in-frame clones and omits some. The sample consists of 2 million to 2.5 million clones, more than 90% of them appearing once. The sequenced material came from naive CD4+ T cells sorted from blood. This sample's subset: CD45RA+ positively selected. Receptors originate from a man between 18 and 29 years old in good health.

Only one count was recorded for this clone. The chain has TRBV15 and TRBJ2-4; D possibly corresponds to TRBD2 (6 bases). Per the germline V gene, CDR1 is LNHNV and CDR2 is YYDKDF (reference sequence). With 0 bases removed from V and 1 base from J, the gap between germline ends came to 10 bases. The CDR3 extends over 16 amino acids. In nucleotides, the CDR3 is TGTGCCACCAGCAGAGATGGAGGGCCGGCCAAAAACATTCAGTACTTC. Translating gives CATSRDGGPAKNIQYF.

DNA of the CDR3: TGTGCCAGCAGGGGACAGGGAGGCTCCTACGAGCAGTACTTC. Translated: CASRGQGGSYEQYF. The chain uses TRBV28 and TRBJ2-7; 9 nucleotides line up with TRBD1. Trimming at V came to 6 bases and at J to 0 bases, leaving 3 bases not matched to a gene. The V gene's germline CDR1 is MDHEN and CDR2 SYDVKM. This CDR3 region has 14 residues.

In regard to this clone: One end of the junction is discordant with germline, which a read error may explain. The chain couples TRBV30 to TRBJ2-7; 7 positions match TRBD1. The CDR3 has 13 residues. The V gene's germline CDR1 is GTSNPN and CDR2 SVGIG (reference sequence). CDR3 DNA: TGTGCCTGGGGGACAGCGAGCTCCAACGAGCAGTACTTC. Protein product: CAWGTASSNEQYF.

A note on this clone: At the DNA level, this CDR3 is encoded by other sequences in the same sample as well. CDR3: CASRGTATDTQYF. The CDR3 DNA reads TGTGCCAGCAGGGGGACAGCCACAGATACGCAGTATTTT. This sequence joins TRBV28 and TRBJ2-3, with 7 nucleotides matching TRBD1. The CDR3 is made up of 13 amino acids. CDR1 MDHEN and CDR2 SYDVKM come from the germline V gene. Trimming removed 6 bases from V and 2 bases from J; junction bases left unmatched: 2.

The rearrangement links TRBV11-2 to TRBJ2-3, with TRBD2 matching 8 bases. CDR1 and CDR2 from the germline V gene are SGHAT and FQNNGV. CDR3 length: 15 amino acids. J gave up 2 bases and V 9 bases, and 10 bases lay outside the gene matches. The CDR3, as DNA: TGTGCCAGGACCCAGCGGGGGCTGAACACAGATACGCAGTATTTT. It encodes CARTQRGLNTDTQYF.

The genes are TRBV29-1 and TRBJ2-3; D gene unclear. The CDR3 totals 13 residues. Trimming removed 1 base from V and 2 bases from J, with 7 bases in between. Germline V gene lookup returns CDR1 SQVTM and CDR2 ANQGSEA. The CDR3 DNA reads as TGCAGCGTTGAAGTTGAGTTCACAGATACGCAGTATTTT. This codes for CSVEVEFTDTQYF.

This chain uses TRBV28 with TRBJ2-7; perhaps TRBD2 as D (6 bases). This CDR3 spans 17 amino acids. The V end lost 0 bases, the J end lost 0 bases, and 15 bases lay between the germline ends. Germline CDR1 reads MDHEN; CDR2 reads SYDVKM. For the CDR3, the DNA is TGTGCCAGCAGTTTATGGGGCGGAGGGTCGAGCTCCTACGAGCAGTACTTC. The encoded protein is CASSLWGGGSSSYEQYF.

This clone was counted once. Other DNA sequences in the same sample also yield this CDR3. The CDR3 reads CASSLQRTYEQYF. Written as DNA, the CDR3 is TGTGCCAGCAGCCTCCAGCGAACCTACGAGCAGTACTTC. The chain has TRBV7-2 and TRBJ2-7; D not resolved. Germline CDR1 and CDR2: SGHTA and FQGNSA. This CDR3 is 13 amino acids long. The V and J ends lost 5 bases and 2 bases respectively, with 10 bases between them. Based on the CDR3 plus reference TRBV7-2 and TRBJ2-7, the full variable domain is GAGVSQSPSNKVTEKGKDVELRCDPISGHTALYWYRQSLGQGLEFLIYFQGNSAPDKSGLPSDRFSAERTGGSVSTLTIQRTQQEDSAVYLCASSLQRTYEQYFGPGTRLTVT.

The CDR3 protein is CASSHVGPINEKLFF. CDR3 sequence (DNA): TGTGCCAGCAGCCACGTGGGACCGATTAATGAAAAACTGTTTTTT. The chain recombines TRBV7-2 with TRBJ1-4; a weak D match, TRBD1 (5 bases). V lost 5 bases to trimming and J lost 4 bases, with 14 bases between them. CDR3 length: 15 amino acids. Germline CDR1 reads SGHTA; CDR2 reads FQGNSA.

V usage is TRBV28 and J usage is TRBJ1-5, with 7 bases aligning to TRBD1. V gave up 5 bases and J gave up 6 bases; unmatched junction bases: 13. CDR1 and CDR2 (germline): MDHEN, SYDVKM. The CDR3 length is 16 residues. CDR3 bases: TGTGCCAGCAGTCGCCCTGGGACAGCAGTTGGTCAGCCCCAGCATTTT. Translated: CASSRPGTAVGQPQHF.

This clone was counted once. The CDR3 DNA is TGTGCCAGCAGCATTACGGGACTAGCTGGGGAGACCCAGTACTTC. Translated, it gives CASSITGLAGETQYF. V usage is TRBV5-6 and J usage is TRBJ2-5; 9 bases align to TRBD2. CDR3 length equals 15 residues. V gave up 4 bases and J gave up 5 bases; unmatched junction bases: 9. The germline CDR1 and CDR2 sequences are SGHDT and YYEEEE. Variable domain in full (rest from reference TRBV5-6 and TRBJ2-5): DAGVTQSPTHLIKTRGQQVTLRCSPKSGHDTVSWYQQALGQGPQFIFQYYEEEERQRGNFPDRFSGHQFPNYSSELNVNALLLGDSALYLCASSITGLAGETQYFGPGTRLLVL.

The chain employs TRBV7-8 and TRBJ2-6, with 9 bases lining up with TRBD1. The V segment lost 5 bases and the J segment 2 bases; nucleotides outside the gene matches: 4. Germline CDR1 is SGHVS and CDR2 is FQNEAQ. The CDR3 is made up of 16 amino acids. CDR3 in amino acids: CASSGRTGAGANVLTF. CDR3 coding DNA: TGTGCCAGCAGCGGTCGGACAGGGGCTGGGGCCAACGTCCTGACTTTC.

This chain uses TRBV2 with TRBJ1-4, with a possible D match to TRBD1 (6 bases). The germline V gene encodes CDR1 SNHLY and CDR2 FYNNEI. Trimming took off 3 bases at V and 10 bases at J, with 21 bases between the two ends. The CDR3 is 16 amino acids. As DNA, the CDR3 is TGTGCCAGCAGTGACAATCGGCGACAGGAGCGCGGAAAACTGTTTTTT. Encoded protein: CASSDNRRQERGKLFF.

The rearrangement uses TRBV28 and TRBJ2-5; 8 bases align to TRBD1. The CDR3 is 15 residues long. The junction had 10 bases not matched to a gene; V was cut back by 5 bases and J by 5 bases. CDR1 is MDHEN, CDR2 SYDVKM, per germline. The DNA of the CDR3 is TGTGCCAGCAGTCAACGGACAGGGCTGTCGGAGACCCAGTACTTC. This gives the protein CASSQRTGLSETQYF.

V and J are TRBV4-3 and TRBJ2-1, with 8 bases matching TRBD2. The germline V gene encodes CDR1 LGHNA and CDR2 YSLEER. CDR3 length: 21 residues. V lost 0 bases, J lost 0 bases, and 16 bases stayed unmatched. The CDR3 protein is CASSQDGGGLAGGDSYNEQFF. CDR3 DNA: TGCGCCAGCAGCCAAGACGGGGGGGGCTTGGCGGGAGGTGACTCCTACAATGAGCAGTTCTTC.

V and J are TRBV4-1 and TRBJ2-3; perhaps TRBD1 as D (5 bases). Trimming took off 2 bases at V and 2 bases at J, with 11 bases between the two ends. This CDR3 region has 15 residues. Germline lookup yields CDR1 MGHRA and CDR2 YSYEKL. The CDR3 region is CASSQSTGYTDTQYF. The CDR3 region has the DNA TGCGCCAGCAGCCAAAGTACAGGCTACACAGATACGCAGTATTTT.

The chain couples TRBV30 to TRBJ1-1; D perhaps matches TRBD1 (6 bases). Germline CDR1 and CDR2: GTSNPN and SVGIG (reference sequence). The CDR3 spans 14 residues. V was trimmed by 5 bases and J by 0 bases, leaving 13 bases between them. The CDR3 loop is CAWHRAFMNTEAFF. DNA for the CDR3: TGTGCCTGGCACAGGGCCTTCATGAACACTGAAGCTTTCTTT.

The chain recombines TRBV7-2 with TRBJ2-7; a weak D match, TRBD1 (5 bases). There are 15 residues in the CDR3. The ends were cut back, 6 bases at V and 2 bases at J, with 17 bases in the middle. The germline CDR1 and CDR2 sequences are SGHTA and FQGNSA. CDR3 residues: CASSLRGGAAYEQYF. The CDR3 DNA follows: TGTGCCAGCAGTCTCCGTGGTGGGGCCGCCTACGAGCAGTACTTC. The full variable domain, in which reference TRBV7-2 and TRBJ2-7 provide the parts outside the CDR3, is GAGVSQSPSNKVTEKGKDVELRCDPISGHTALYWYRQSLGQGLEFLIYFQGNSAPDKSGLPSDRFSAERTGGSVSTLTIQRTQQEDSAVYLCASSLRGGAAYEQYFGPGTRLTVT.

The gene calls are TRBV5-1 and TRBJ1-1; TRBD1 agrees at 8 bases. Germline V gene data show CDR1 as SGHRS and CDR2 as YFSETQ. The CDR3 spans 16 residues. V lost 0 bases, J lost 0 bases, and 4 bases stayed unmatched. CDR3 protein: CASSLAGGVMNTEAFF. DNA for the CDR3: TGCGCCAGCAGCTTGGCAGGGGGCGTAATGAACACTGAAGCTTTCTTT.

The gene calls are TRBV29-1 and TRBJ1-2; 8 nucleotides agree with TRBD1. The CDR3 is 13 amino acids. The V segment lost 3 bases and the J segment 4 bases; nucleotides outside the gene matches: 4. Germline V lookup: CDR1 SQVTM, CDR2 ANQGSEA. For the CDR3, the DNA is TGCAGCGTTGATGGACAGGGACCCTATGGCTACACCTTC. This sequence encodes CSVDGQGPYGYTF.

V and J are TRBV2 and TRBJ1-1; a possible D gene is TRBD1 (6 bases). Germline assignment: CDR1 SNHLY and CDR2 FYNNEI. With 5 bases removed from V and 0 bases from J, the gap between germline ends came to 10 bases. This CDR3 is built from 14 residues. The CDR3 spells CASSQGTLNTEAFF. DNA of the CDR3: TGTGCCAGCAGTCAGGGGACGTTGAACACTGAAGCTTTCTTT.

V and J are TRBV6-1 and TRBJ2-5; D unclear. Between the trimmed V and J ends, which lost 3 bases and 5 bases, there was a span of 16 bases. This CDR3 has 15 residues. The germline gives CDR1 MNHNS, CDR2 SASEGT. The CDR3 region is CASSEGTIGGETQYF. The DNA for the CDR3 is TGTGCCAGCAGTGAGGGTACGATAGGTGGCGAGACCCAGTACTTC.

The count of this clone is one. V usage is TRBV5-8 and J usage is TRBJ2-5; TRBD1 matches at 8 bases. CDR3 length: 14 amino acids. Germline CDR1 SGHTS, CDR2 YDEGEE. The junction had 3 bases not matched to a gene; V was cut back by 4 bases and J by 1 base. The CDR3 nucleotides read TGTGCCAGCAGCCAAGGACAGGGCCAAGAGACCCAGTACTTC. As protein: CASSQGQGQETQYF.

As DNA, the CDR3 is TGTGCCAGCAGTCAATATTCCAACGGGGAGCTGTTTTTT. Its translation is CASSQYSNGELFF. The V gene is TRBV6-6, the J gene TRBJ2-2; no firm D call. The V gene's germline CDR1 is MNHNY and CDR2 SVGAGI (reference sequence). This CDR3 region has 13 residues. V lost 5 bases to trimming and J lost 7 bases, with 11 bases between them.

This clone was seen once. This chain links TRBV2 with TRBJ2-7, with 13 bases lining up with TRBD2. With 4 bases clipped from V and 5 bases from J, the junction kept 8 bases outside the gene matches. Looked up from germline, CDR1 is SNHLY and CDR2 is FYNNEI. The CDR3 covers 16 residues. The CDR3, as DNA: TGTGCCAGCAGTGGGCAGACTAGCGGGGGGAAAGACGAGCAGTACTTC. Its protein is CASSGQTSGGKDEQYF.